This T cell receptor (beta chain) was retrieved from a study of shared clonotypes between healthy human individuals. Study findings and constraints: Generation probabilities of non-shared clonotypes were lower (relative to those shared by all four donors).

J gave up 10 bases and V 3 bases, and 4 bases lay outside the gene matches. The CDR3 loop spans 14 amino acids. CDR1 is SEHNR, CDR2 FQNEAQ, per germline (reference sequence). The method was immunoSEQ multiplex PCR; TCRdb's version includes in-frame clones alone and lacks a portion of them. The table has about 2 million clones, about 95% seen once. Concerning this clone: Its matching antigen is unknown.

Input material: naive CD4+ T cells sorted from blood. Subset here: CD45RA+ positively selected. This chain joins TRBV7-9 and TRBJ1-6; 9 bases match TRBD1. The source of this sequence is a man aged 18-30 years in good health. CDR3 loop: CASSLLGQGSPLHF. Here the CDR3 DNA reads TGTGCCAGCAGCTTGCTGGGACAGGGATCACCCCTCCACTTT.